This T cell receptor beta chain was identified during a study of shared clonotypes between healthy human individuals (dated by TCRdb to 2020 to 2021). Turning to the overall study: The cohort comprised a couple of women and a few men aged 18 to 49 years. To estimate repertoire size and how much clonotypes are shared between individuals, the study performed deep sequencing of blood TCR repertoires from roughly five healthy adults. Per donor, leukapheresis produced somewhere between about 0.94 and 9.5 billion PBMCs. For each donor, CD4 naive and CD4 memory were each given three plates, CD8 naive was given two plates, and CD8 memory was given one plate. Different laboratories and diverse techniques were used to prepare libraries and sequence TCR repertoires, to increase sequencing depth and limit assay-specific biases. General findings and caveats noted by the study authors: Based on pairwise subsampling, the degree of clonotype sharing among donors was expected to be affected by sequencing depth. Sampling was limited to blood, and TCR repertoires in tissue likely differ from TCR repertoires in blood. Even with the large sequencing depth, rarefaction of the sorted-subset datasets indicated that sequencing was incomplete. Across a few donors, about 5% of naive CD4, approximately 3.6% of naive CD8, about 2% of memory CD4, and approximately 0.4% of memory CD8 clonotypes were shared. The small number of donors limited the genetic and exposure-history diversity represented. Naive subsets generally had larger estimated clonotype richness than memory subsets did. Clonotypes shared by all four sorted-subset donors showed higher generation probabilities than non-shared clonotypes.

The donors were healthy, HIV-negative adults with no recently reported acute infections or vaccinations. Every donor was a Caucasian adult living in Nashville, Tennessee, USA. Magnetic negative selection was used to enrich CD4+ T cells, after which naive cells were positively selected on CD45RA and the negative fraction became the memory subset. Blood was collected by leukapheresis, and PBMCs were isolated by Ficoll-Histopaque density gradient centrifugation and then cryopreserved in liquid nitrogen vapor phase. Analytical flow cytometry was used to check the purity and quantity of every magnetically sorted T cell population. Genomic DNA was isolated from every sorted fraction and measured by UV absorbance on a Nanodrop 2000c. TCR CDR3 regions were amplified from genomic DNA by multiplex PCR using the deep immunoSEQ assay. Genomic DNA extracted from each cell subset was distributed evenly over all wells of several immunoSEQ 96-well plates, and each plate served as one replicate. For sorted subsets, each replicate PCR was loaded with about 0.2 ug genomic DNA, equivalent to about 33,000 T cell genomes. Purified libraries were measured with a Qubit 3.0 fluorometer, size-checked on a Bioanalyzer 2100, and measured again with the KAPA Library Quantification kit. Every immunoSEQ 96-well plate was sequenced on a separate single-read 150-cycle Illumina NextSeq 550 flow cell. In the authors' own workflow: The immunoSEQ output contained only junctional sequences without quality scores, so filtering could not match that applied to full-length reads. To assign V/J genes and CDR3, sequences were annotated using PyIR, a Python wrapper for IgBLAST v1.9, with IMGT germline references. Reads were removed for weak V/J assignments (E-value above 1e-6), missing CDR3, stop codons, out-of-frame junctions, or ambiguous translated residues. V3J clonotypes were defined by identical inferred V gene, J gene, and CDR3 amino acid sequence. Percentage overlap between repertoires was calculated by dividing the number of shared unique clonotypes by the size of the smaller repertoire. RTK rarefaction, the Chao1 estimator, and Recon v2.1 estimates of unobserved clonotypes were used to assess repertoire richness. Generation probabilities for all TCRbeta clonotypes obtained by the gDNA method from a handful of donors were computed using OLGA. TCRdb re-hosts the immuneACCESS table, in-frame sequences only. Its copies lack some clones; in the studies checked, an unresolved V gene accounts for under half of them, and the cause for the rest is not known. V, J and clone size are those of that table, while D and trimming were read from the DNA. The sample includes a few million clones, with around 95% observed a single time. The ten largest account for less than 0.15% of the sample.

Trimming takes 1 base off V and 6 bases off J; junction bases not matched to a gene: 5. The germline V gene yields SGHTA for CDR1 and FQGNSA for CDR2. The CDR3 runs 15 residues from the cysteine to the phenylalanine. Only the CDR3 region is kept as DNA, spanning 45 bases read in frame from base 1. About this clone: The antigen it recognizes is unknown. No much larger clone is present one base from it, and per-base qualities are unavailable. This sample includes further DNA sequences coding for the same CDR3.

Sequencing was carried out using naive CD4+ T cells sorted from blood. What the cell subset or site label conveys for this sample: CD45RA+ positively selected. The receptor chain draws on TRBV7-2 and TRBJ2-2, with 7 central nucleotides matching TRBD2. The clonotype comes from a man between 18 and 29 years old in good health. The nucleotides read TGTGCCAGCAGCTTAGGAGGGAGGGAGGCCGGGGAGCTGTTTTTT. Translated, it reads CASSLGGREAGELFF. Where the CDR3 stops, the reference TRBV7-2 and TRBJ2-2 genes take over; the full variable domain is GAGVSQSPSNKVTEKGKDVELRCDPISGHTALYWYRQSLGQGLEFLIYFQGNSAPDKSGLPSDRFSAERTGGSVSTLTIQRTQQEDSAVYLCASSLGGREAGELFFGEGSRLTVL.